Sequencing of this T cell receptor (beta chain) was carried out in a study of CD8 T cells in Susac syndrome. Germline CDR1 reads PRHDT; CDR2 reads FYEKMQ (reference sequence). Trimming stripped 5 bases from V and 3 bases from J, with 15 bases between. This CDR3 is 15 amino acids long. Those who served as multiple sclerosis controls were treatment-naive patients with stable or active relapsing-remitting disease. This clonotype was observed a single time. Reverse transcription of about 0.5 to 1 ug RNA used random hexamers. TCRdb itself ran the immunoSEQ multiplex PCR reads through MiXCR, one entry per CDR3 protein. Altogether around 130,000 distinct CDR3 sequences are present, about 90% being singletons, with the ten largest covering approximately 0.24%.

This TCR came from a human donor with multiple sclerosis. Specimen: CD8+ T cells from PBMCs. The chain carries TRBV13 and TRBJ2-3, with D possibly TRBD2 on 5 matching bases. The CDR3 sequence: CASSIRLTETDTQYF. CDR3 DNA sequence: TGTGCCAGCAGCATCAGACTAACGGAGACAGATACGCAGTATTTT.